This TCR beta chain was sequenced in a study of T cell responses to AZD1222 COVID-19 vaccine. Points from the study as a whole: Targets within unmutated variant regions were reportedly found for nearly half of spike-specific TCRs. Just a handful of AZD1222 recipients tested seropositive at baseline. Most donors were white British, females outnumbered males, and clonal diversity was possibly underestimated.

Sequencing used immunoSEQ multiplex PCR; TCRdb keeps in-frame clones, though not all of them. The table has 160,000 or so clones, about 91% seen once. This CDR3 contains 15 residues. Germline-derived CDR1 and CDR2 are MNHNS and SASEGT. With 5 bases clipped from V and 2 bases from J, the junction kept 6 bases outside the gene matches. Both about-4-week and about-12-week second-dose recipients were combined. A word on this clone: Antigen: not known.

The receptor's source is an adult who received the AZD1222 COVID-19 vaccine. The sequencing used peripheral blood, collected 28 days after the second AZD1222 dose. The rearrangement joins TRBV6-1 to TRBJ1-2; 9 bases line up with TRBD1. CDR3 loop: CASSRSGQGNYGYTF. The CDR3 DNA reads as TGTGCCAGCAGTAGGTCGGGACAGGGAAACTATGGCTACACCTTC.